This entry is about one TCR beta chain. What it binds is not known. This specimen includes other DNA sequences encoding the same CDR3. CD45RO-negative cells were positively selected for CCR7, leaving out terminally differentiated effector memory CD45RA+ cells. CDR1 and CDR2 (germline): SGHRS, YFSETQ. V trimming: 3 bases; J trimming: 2 bases; junction bases outside the gene matches: 2. This CDR3 region has 15 residues. This entry belongs to a study of shared clonotypes between healthy human individuals. The study's findings and limits: Memory subsets had estimated richness that was generally smaller than that of naive subsets.

Assay used: immunoSEQ multiplex PCR; TCRdb lists only in-frame clones, some missing. The sample contains around 2,000,000 clones, approximately 94% of which appear only once. The J gene is TRBJ2-1, the V gene TRBV5-1, with 10 bases aligning to TRBD1. Input material: naive CD8+ T cells sorted from blood. This TCR was sampled from a man aged 18 to 29 in good health. Here the CDR3 reads CASSSGTGAYNEQFF. The CDR3 DNA follows: TGCGCCAGCAGCTCCGGGACAGGGGCCTACAATGAGCAGTTCTTC.